The 20 T cell receptor beta chains below all came from one sample that was sequenced in a study of blood T cell repertoires in COVID-19. The protocol was immunoSEQ multiplex PCR, while the TCRdb copy is restricted to in-frame clones and leaves out a portion. Among about 320,000 clones listed, about 89% were seen once. The sample consisted of PBMCs or T cells enriched from blood (not recorded which). The origin of the receptors is a man between 60 and 75 years old who had recovered from COVID-19.

J is TRBJ2-2 and V is TRBV14; 8 bases align to TRBD2. CDR3 size: 19 residues. Germline V CDR1 and CDR2: SGHDN, FVKESK. V gave up 2 bases and J gave up 1 base; unmatched junction bases: 12. As DNA, the CDR3 is TGTGCCAGCAGCCAAATGACTAGCGCCCTTACTTTGAACACCGGGGAGCTGTTTTTT. This gives the protein CASSQMTSALTLNTGELFF.

This CDR3 reads CASKDPGQADNEQFF. The CDR3 DNA reads as TGTGCCAGCAAGGACCCGGGACAGGCCGACAATGAGCAGTTCTTC. J is TRBJ2-1 and V is TRBV6-5; 8 bases map to TRBD1. V lost 7 bases to trimming and J lost 5 bases; unmatched junction nucleotides: 10. The germline V gene has CDR1 MNHEY and CDR2 SVGAGI. There are 15 residues in the CDR3.

This rearrangement joins TRBV6-2 or TRBV6-3 to TRBJ2-7; TRBD1 aligns across 9 bases. There are 15 residues in the CDR3. Trimming at V came to 3 bases and at J to 4 bases, leaving 7 bases not matched to a gene. Germline CDR1 reads MNHEY; CDR2 reads SVGEGT. The CDR3 region is CASSYFGQGRYEQYF. The DNA for the CDR3 is TGTGCCAGCAGTTATTTTGGACAGGGGCGATACGAGCAGTACTTC.

This clone was detected a few times. The chain is built from TRBV19 and TRBJ2-2; 10 bases align to TRBD1. Per germline, CDR1 LNHDA and CDR2 SQIVND (reference sequence). The CDR3 sequence is 15 residues long. Germline trimming cut 3 bases from V and 6 bases from J; bases unmatched to any gene: 4. The CDR3 DNA sequence: TGTGCCAGTAGTATGGAGGGACAGGGGCCCGGGGAGCTGTTTTTT. Translated: CASSMEGQGPGELFF. The whole variable domain, remainder taken from reference TRBV19 and TRBJ2-2, is DGGITQSPKYLFRKEGQNVTLSCEQNLNHDAMYWYRQDPGQGLRLIYYSQIVNDFQKGDIAEGYSVSREKKESFPLTVTSAQKNPTAFYLCASSMEGQGPGELFFGEGSRLTVL.

The J gene is TRBJ1-5, the V gene TRBV28, with D unresolved. Germline CDR1 MDHEN, CDR2 SYDVKM. Trimming removed 5 bases from V and 6 bases from J, with 20 bases in between. This CDR3 is 16 amino acids long. CDR3 nucleotide sequence: TGTGCCAGCAGTCCCGGAGTCCTGAGGGCAGGTCAGCCCCAGCATTTT. Amino acid sequence: CASSPGVLRAGQPQHF.

V and J are TRBV19 and TRBJ1-4; D possibly corresponds to TRBD1 (5 bases). This CDR3 spans 13 amino acids. Trimming cost V 2 bases and J 7 bases, with 8 bases left between them. Germline V lookup: CDR1 LNHDA, CDR2 SQIVND (reference sequence). CDR3 DNA: TGTGCCAGTAGTATACAGGGAGGTGAAAAACTGTTTTTT. Its protein is CASSIQGGEKLFF.

This chain links TRBV29-1 with TRBJ2-5, with TRBD1 matching 10 bases. After removal of 7 bases from V and 3 bases from J, the junction contained 2 bases not matched to a gene. This CDR3 comprises 12 residues. The germline gives CDR1 SQVTM, CDR2 ANQGSEA. DNA for the CDR3: TGCAGCGGAGGGACAGGGGAAGAGACCCAGTACTTC. Translated: CSGGTGEETQYF.

This clone was counted once. J is TRBJ2-6 and V is TRBV24-1, with D perhaps matching TRBD1 (5 bases). The CDR3 contains 16 residues. Trimming cost V 3 bases and J 2 bases, with 10 bases left between them. Germline V gene lookup returns CDR1 KGHDR and CDR2 SFDVKD. CDR3 protein: CATSDDLGAGANVLTF. For the CDR3, the DNA is TGTGCCACCAGTGATGACCTAGGGGCTGGGGCCAACGTCCTGACTTTC.

This sequence joins TRBV19 and TRBJ1-5; D remains unclear. With 2 bases removed from V and 7 bases from J, the gap between germline ends came to 9 bases. The CDR3 contains 13 residues. Germline V gene sequence: CDR1 LNHDA, CDR2 SQIVND (reference sequence). The CDR3 DNA follows: TGTGCCAGTAGTATATACTCCCCCCAGCCCCAGCATTTT. This translates into CASSIYSPQPQHF.

V and J are TRBV28 and TRBJ1-1; maybe TRBD1 (6 bases). V was pared by 2 bases and J by 7 bases, with 17 bases between. The germline V gene has CDR1 MDHEN and CDR2 SYDVKM. The CDR3 is 15 residues long. CDR3 amino acids: CASSLPRDRINEAFF. The CDR3 bases are TGTGCCAGCAGTTTACCCCGCGACAGGATTAATGAAGCTTTCTTT. The full variable domain, in which reference TRBV28 and TRBJ1-1 provide the parts outside the CDR3, is DVKVTQSSRYLVKRTGEKVFLECVQDMDHENMFWYRQDPGLGLRLIYFSYDVKMKEKGDIPEGYSVSREKKERFSLILESASTNQTSMYLCASSLPRDRINEAFFGQGTRLTVV.

The V gene is TRBV13, the J gene TRBJ1-6; TRBD1 aligns across 9 bases. J gave up 6 bases and V 7 bases, and 4 bases lay outside the gene matches. CDR3 size: 14 residues. Germline V gene lookup returns CDR1 PRHDT and CDR2 FYEKMQ (reference sequence). CDR3: CASTSDRGNSPLHF. The CDR3 DNA follows: TGTGCCAGCACCTCGGACAGGGGTAATTCACCCCTCCACTTT.

V gene TRBV27 combines with J gene TRBJ1-1; perhaps TRBD1 as D (5 bases). CDR1 MNHEY and CDR2 SMNVEV come from the germline V gene (reference sequence). The CDR3 runs to 13 residues. V lost 6 bases to trimming and J lost 3 bases, with 11 bases between them. CDR3 in DNA: TGTGCCAGCAGCCGCGGGGGGGACACTGAAGCTTTCTTT. Translation gives CASSRGGDTEAFF.

This sequence joins TRBV6-5 and TRBJ2-7; D is unclear. The CDR3 extends over 13 amino acids. CDR1 is MNHEY, CDR2 SVGAGI, per germline. V dropped 6 bases and J dropped 2 bases, with 11 bases sitting between them. The CDR3, as DNA: TGTGCCAGCAGGCTTCCCGGTACCTACGAGCAGTACTTC. Translation gives CASRLPGTYEQYF.

In the case of this clone: Germline is not matched at one junction end, which may reflect a read error. This chain joins TRBV7-7 and TRBJ2-1; 10 bases fit TRBD2. The CDR3 is 13 amino acids. Germline V CDR1 and CDR2: SSHAT, FNYEAQ (reference sequence). CDR3 sequence: CASSLAGGGEQFF. CDR3 nucleotides: TGTGCTAGCAGCTTAGCGGGAGGTGGTGAGCAGTTCTTC.

The J gene is TRBJ2-3, the V gene TRBV5-8, with D maybe TRBD2 (6 bases). CDR3 size: 15 residues. Germline CDR1 and CDR2: SGHTS and YDEGEE. V lost 0 bases to trimming and J lost 2 bases, with 10 bases between them. CDR3 bases: TGTGCCAGCAGCTTGGTAGCGGTAGCCACAGATACGCAGTATTTT. This translates into CASSLVAVATDTQYF.

V gene TRBV7-9 combines with J gene TRBJ1-4, with D possibly TRBD1 on 5 matching bases. Trimming cost V 11 bases and J 3 bases, with 10 bases left between them. This CDR3 is built from 12 residues. Per germline, CDR1 SEHNR and CDR2 FQNEAQ (reference sequence). CDR3 DNA: TGTGCCGGCGGGACTCCTAATGAAAAACTGTTTTTT. It is translated as CAGGTPNEKLFF.

The rearrangement uses TRBV24-1 and TRBJ1-2; TRBD1 matches at 7 bases. Germline V gene data show CDR1 as KGHDR and CDR2 as SFDVKD. The CDR3 sequence is 16 residues long. J was trimmed by 3 bases and V by 4 bases; bases with no gene match: 10. CDR3 amino acids: CATSDPHGGGDYGYTF. The CDR3 coding sequence is TGTGCCACCAGTGACCCACATGGAGGGGGCGACTATGGCTACACCTTC.

The chain is built from TRBV20-1 and TRBJ1-1, with D unresolved. CDR3 length equals 15 residues. Germline CDR1 is DFQATT and CDR2 is SNEGSKA (reference sequence). Between the trimmed V and J ends, which lost 3 bases and 7 bases, there was a span of 21 bases. CDR3 coding DNA: TGCAGTGCTAGTGAGACTATGGGTTCTCGAGGTGAAGCTTTCTTT. Encoded protein: CSASETMGSRGEAFF.

This clone was counted a single time. This chain links TRBV3-1 (or the pseudogene TRBV3-2) with TRBJ2-7; no reliable D call. V lost 1 base and J 3 bases, leaving 4 bases between the germline ends. Germline-derived CDR1 and CDR2 are LGHDT and YNNKEL (reference sequence). This CDR3 is 12 amino acids long. CDR3 coding DNA: TGTGCCAGCAGCCAAGTCCACTACGAGCAGTACTTC. It specifies CASSQVHYEQYF.

The chain carries TRBV28 and TRBJ2-7; 10 nucleotides match TRBD2. The CDR3 has 17 residues. J gave up 3 bases and V 7 bases, and 15 bases lay outside the gene matches. Germline lookup yields CDR1 MDHEN and CDR2 SYDVKM. This CDR3 reads CASNLAGASSQIYEQYF. CDR3 in DNA: TGTGCCAGCAACCTAGCGGGAGCCTCCTCCCAGATCTACGAGCAGTACTTC.